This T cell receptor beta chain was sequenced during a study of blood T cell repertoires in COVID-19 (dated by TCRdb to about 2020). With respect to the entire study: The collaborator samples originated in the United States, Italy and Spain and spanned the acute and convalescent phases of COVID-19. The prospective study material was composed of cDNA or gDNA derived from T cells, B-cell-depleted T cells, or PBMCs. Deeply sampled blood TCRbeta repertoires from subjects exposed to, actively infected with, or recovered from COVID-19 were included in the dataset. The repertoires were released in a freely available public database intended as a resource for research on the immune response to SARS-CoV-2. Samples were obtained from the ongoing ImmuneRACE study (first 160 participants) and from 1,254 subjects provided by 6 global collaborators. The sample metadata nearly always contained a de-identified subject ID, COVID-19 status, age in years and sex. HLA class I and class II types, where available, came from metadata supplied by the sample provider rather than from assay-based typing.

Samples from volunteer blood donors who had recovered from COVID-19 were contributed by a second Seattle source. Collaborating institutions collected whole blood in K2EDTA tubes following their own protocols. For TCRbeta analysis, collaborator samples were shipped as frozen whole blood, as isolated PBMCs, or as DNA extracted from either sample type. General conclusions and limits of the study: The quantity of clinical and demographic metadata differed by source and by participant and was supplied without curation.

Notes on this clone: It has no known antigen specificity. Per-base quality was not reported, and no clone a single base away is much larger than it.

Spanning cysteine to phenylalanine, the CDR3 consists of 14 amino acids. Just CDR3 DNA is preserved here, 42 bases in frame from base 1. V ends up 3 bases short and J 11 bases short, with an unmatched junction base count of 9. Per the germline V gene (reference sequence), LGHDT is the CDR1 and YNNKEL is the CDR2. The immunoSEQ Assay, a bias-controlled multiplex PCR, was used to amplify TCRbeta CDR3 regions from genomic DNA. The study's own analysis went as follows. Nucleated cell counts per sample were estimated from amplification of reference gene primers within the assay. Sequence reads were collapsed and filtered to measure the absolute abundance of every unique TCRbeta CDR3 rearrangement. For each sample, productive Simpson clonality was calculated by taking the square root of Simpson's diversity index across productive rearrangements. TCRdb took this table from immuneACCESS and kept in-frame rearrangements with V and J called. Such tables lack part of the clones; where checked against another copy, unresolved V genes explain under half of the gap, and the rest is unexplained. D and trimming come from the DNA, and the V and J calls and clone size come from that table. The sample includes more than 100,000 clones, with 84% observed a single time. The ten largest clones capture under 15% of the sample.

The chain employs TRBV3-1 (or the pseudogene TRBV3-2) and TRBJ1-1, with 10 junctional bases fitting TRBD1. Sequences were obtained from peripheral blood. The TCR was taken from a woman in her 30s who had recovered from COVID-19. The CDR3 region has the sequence CASSHSTGGVGAFF. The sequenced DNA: TGTGCCAGCAGCCACTCGACAGGGGGCGTAGGCGCTTTCTTT.